These T cell receptor beta chains were read from a single sample in a study of cytomegalovirus exposure and HLA in healthy donors. TCRdb keeps only in-frame clones here, not all; method: immunoSEQ multiplex PCR. The top ten hold roughly 2.9% of the sample, which has 140,000 to 150,000 clones, around 80% seen once. Sequenced input: PBMCs. These receptors were taken from a female donor in good health and CMV-seronegative. The CDR3 runs from the conserved cysteine through the conserved F or W. A D gene is named only where the DNA matches it firmly. Not every row has a clone size; where given, it reads once, few, many or a size class.

.	TRBJ2-3	TRBV10-3	.	CAISESIGLTDTQYF	TGTGCCATCAGTGAGTCGATCGGTCTCACAGATACGCAGTATTTT
.	TRBJ1-2	TRBV15	.	CATSPNRGYVGYTF	TGTGCCACCAGCCCCAACCGGGGGTACGTCGGCTACACCTTC
.	TRBJ1-3	TRBV30	.	CAWSPPDRGNTIYF	TGTGCCTGGAGCCCCCCTGACAGGGGAAACACCATATATTTT
.	TRBJ1-1	TRBV21-1	.	CASSKAPTGTSGNTEAFF	TGTGCCAGCAGCAAGGCACCGACAGGGACATCAGGAAACACTGAAGCTTTCTTT
.	TRBJ1-1	TRBV29-1	.	CSAGVGLNTEAFF	TGCAGCGCGGGGGTGGGCTTGAACACTGAAGCTTTCTTT
.	TRBJ2-1	TRBV5-4	.	CASSPDGGAYNEQFF	TGTGCCAGCAGCCCGGACGGGGGAGCCTACAATGAGCAGTTCTTC
TRBD2	TRBJ2-3	TRBV7-2	.	CASSLGLAQSTDTQYF	TGTGCCAGCAGCTTGGGACTAGCGCAGAGCACAGATACGCAGTATTTT
.	TRBJ1-1	TRBV2	.	CASRGRRRNTEAFF	TGTGCCAGCAGAGGTCGGCGGAGGAACACTGAAGCTTTCTTT
.	TRBJ2-7	TRBV5-6	.	CASSFWVIAGSYEQYF	TGTGCCAGCAGCTTTTGGGTGATTGCAGGGTCCTACGAGCAGTACTTC
TRBD1	TRBJ1-1	TRBV30	few	CAWSAGTGETEAFF	TGTGCCTGGAGTGCAGGGACAGGGGAGACTGAAGCTTTCTTT
.	TRBJ1-5	TRBV6-1	.	CASSALTVLGQPQHF	TGTGCCAGCAGTGCCTTGACAGTTTTAGGTCAGCCCCAGCATTTT
.	TRBJ1-1	TRBV5-1	few	CASSLGGSMNTEAFF	TGCGCCAGCAGCTTGGGGGGCAGCATGAACACTGAAGCTTTCTTT
.	TRBJ1-5	TRBV4-2	.	CASSQATGSNQPQHF	TGTGCCAGCAGCCAAGCAACAGGATCCAATCAGCCCCAGCATTTT
.	TRBJ2-7	TRBV6-5	once	CASSTAGHSYEQYF	TGTGCCAGCAGTACCGCCGGACATTCCTACGAGCAGTACTTC
.	TRBJ1-5	TRBV6-6	.	CASSYFPRRPNQPQHF	TGTGCCAGCAGTTACTTTCCTCGGAGACCCAATCAGCCCCAGCATTTT
TRBD1	TRBJ2-1	TRBV5-6	.	CASSLLMDRASSYNEQFF	TGTGCCAGCAGCTTGTTGATGGACAGGGCCAGCTCCTACAATGAGCAGTTCTTC
.	TRBJ2-1	TRBV7-9	.	CASSPGGFGSYNEQFF	TGTGCCAGCAGCCCGGGTGGGTTCGGCTCCTACAATGAGCAGTTCTTC
.	TRBJ2-1	TRBV11-2	.	CASSLLYGDNEQFF	TGTGCCAGCAGCTTGCTTTACGGGGACAATGAGCAGTTCTTC
.	TRBJ2-7	TRBV7-3	many	CASSLTGADEQYF	TGTGCCAGCAGCTTAACAGGGGCGGACGAGCAGTACTTC
TRBD2	TRBJ2-5	TRBV7-2	.	CASSLEGLVQETQYF	TGTGCCAGCAGCTTAGAGGGACTAGTGCAAGAGACCCAGTACTTC
TRBD2	TRBJ2-3	TRBV5-1	.	CASKGTSGGRTDTQYF	TGCGCCAGCAAAGGGACTAGCGGGGGGAGGACAGATACGCAGTATTTT
TRBD1	TRBJ2-7	TRBV6-5	.	CASSRDREATYEQYF	TGTGCCAGCAGTCGGGACAGGGAAGCGACCTACGAGCAGTACTTC
TRBD1	TRBJ2-7	TRBV6-5	.	CASSGTGVSYEQYF	TGTGCCAGCAGTGGGACAGGGGTTTCCTACGAGCAGTACTTC
TRBD1	TRBJ2-3	TRBV6-6	.	CASSYRDRAGTDTQYF	TGTGCCAGCAGTTACCGGGACAGGGCCGGCACAGATACGCAGTATTTT
.	TRBJ2-5	TRBV19	.	CASSIRRGRETQYF	TGTGCCAGTAGTATTCGCAGGGGCCGGGAGACCCAGTACTTC
.	TRBJ1-5	TRBV15	.	CATSSARYSNQPQHF	TGTGCCACCAGCAGCGCACGGTATAGCAATCAGCCCCAGCATTTT
.	TRBJ1-2	TRBV5-1	once	CASSPLRDNVLYYTF	TGCGCCAGCAGCCCCCTTCGGGACAACGTACTCTACTACACCTTC
TRBD2	TRBJ2-5	TRBV4-2	.	CASSPTGAGGPPETQYF	TGTGCCAGCAGCCCAACTGGGGCGGGGGGCCCCCCGGAGACCCAGTACTTC
TRBD2	TRBJ2-5	TRBV5-1	.	CASRLAGAREQYF	TGCGCCAGCAGATTAGCGGGAGCGCGGGAGCAGTACTTC
.	TRBJ1-1	TRBV7-2	once	CASSLVQYTEAFF	TGTGCCAGCAGCTTAGTCCAGTACACTGAAGCTTTCTTT
TRBD1	TRBJ1-6	TRBV7-8	.	CASSLIGRGPSPLHF	TGTGCCAGCAGCTTAATCGGCAGGGGGCCTTCACCCCTCCACTTT
.	TRBJ2-3	TRBV10-2	.	CASSESGPPTDTQYF	TGCGCCAGCAGTGAGTCGGGCCCCCCCACAGATACGCAGTATTTT
TRBD1	TRBJ1-4	TRBV27	.	CASSVGQRNEKLFF	TGTGCCAGCAGTGTGGGACAGAGGAATGAAAAACTGTTTTTT
.	TRBJ1-1	TRBV5-8	.	CASRMRAEAFF	TGTGCCAGCAGGATGAGGGCTGAAGCTTTCTTT
.	TRBJ1-5	TRBV27	.	CASSLRGRSGNQPQHF	TGTGCCAGCAGTTTACGAGGGAGGTCGGGCAATCAGCCCCAGCATTTT
TRBD1	TRBJ1-2	TRBV11-2	.	CASRSGTEILFNYGYTF	TGTGCCAGCAGATCCGGGACAGAGATATTATTTAACTATGGCTACACCTTC
.	TRBJ1-1	TRBV19	.	CASSTRGGGKTEAFF	TGTGCCAGTAGTACCAGGGGAGGGGGGAAGACTGAAGCTTTCTTT
.	TRBJ1-5	TRBV6-5	.	CASKGEPQHF	TGTGCCAGCAAGGGGGAGCCCCAGCATTTT
.	TRBJ2-7	TRBV29-1	.	CSDLREYF	TGCAGCGATCTGAGGGAGTACTTC
.	TRBJ1-2	TRBV15	once	CATSRDLLGEGGYTF	TGTGCCACCAGCAGAGATCTTCTAGGGGAGGGTGGCTACACCTTC
TRBD1	TRBJ1-5	TRBV28	.	CASQGTGNQPQHF	TGTGCCAGTCAGGGGACAGGCAATCAGCCCCAGCATTTT
TRBD1	TRBJ1-2	TRBV4-1	.	CASSPTRLRQGALDYGYTF	TGCGCCAGCAGCCCCACCCGGCTACGGCAGGGGGCGCTGGACTATGGCTACACCTTC
TRBD2	TRBJ2-5	TRBV5-3	.	CARSLAGLAGASYQETQYF	TGTGCCAGAAGCTTGGCCGGGCTAGCGGGGGCCTCGTACCAAGAGACCCAGTACTTC
TRBD2	TRBJ2-1	TRBV6-6	.	CASTTGRTSGNEQFF	TGTGCCAGCACTACCGGGAGGACTAGCGGCAATGAGCAGTTCTTC
TRBD2	TRBJ2-3	TRBV7-6	.	CASRPGTSGGTDTQYF	TGTGCCAGCAGACCCGGGACTAGCGGGGGCACAGATACGCAGTATTTT
.	TRBJ2-2	TRBV11-2	.	CASSLVGTGELFF	TGTGCCAGCAGCTTGGTCGGTACCGGGGAGCTGTTTTTT
.	TRBJ2-7	TRBV5-1	.	CASSLSGKTREQYF	TGCGCCAGCAGCTTGTCGGGAAAGACACGCGAGCAGTACTTC
.	TRBJ2-1	TRBV5-4	.	CASSFGSYNEQFF	TGTGCCAGCAGCTTTGGCAGCTACAATGAGCAGTTCTTC
TRBD1	TRBJ2-7	TRBV11-2	.	CASSLGGGQGYEQYF	TGTGCCAGCAGCTTAGGCGGGGGACAGGGCTACGAGCAGTACTTC
TRBD2	TRBJ2-1	TRBV9	.	CASSVEIWGGDNEQFF	TGTGCCAGCAGCGTAGAGATTTGGGGGGGGGACAATGAGCAGTTCTTC
.	TRBJ2-7	TRBV5-1	.	CASSTLGGFSYEQYF	TGCGCCAGCAGCACCTTAGGGGGTTTCTCCTACGAGCAGTACTTC
TRBD2	TRBJ2-3	TRBV6-5	.	CASSYSRGGGTDTQYF	TGTGCCAGCAGTTACTCCCGCGGGGGGGGGACAGATACGCAGTATTTT